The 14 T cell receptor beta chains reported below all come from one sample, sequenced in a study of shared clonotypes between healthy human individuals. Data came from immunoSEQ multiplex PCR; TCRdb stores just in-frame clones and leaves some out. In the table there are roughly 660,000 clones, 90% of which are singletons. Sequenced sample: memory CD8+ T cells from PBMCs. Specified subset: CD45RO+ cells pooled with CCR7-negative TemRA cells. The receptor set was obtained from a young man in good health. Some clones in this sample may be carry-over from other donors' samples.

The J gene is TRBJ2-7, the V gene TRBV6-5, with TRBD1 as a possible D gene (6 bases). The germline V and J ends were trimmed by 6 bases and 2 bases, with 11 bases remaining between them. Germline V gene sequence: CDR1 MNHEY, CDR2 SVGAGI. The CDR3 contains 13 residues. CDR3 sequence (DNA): TGTGCCAGCAGCCAGGGGACGACCTACGAGCAGTACTTC. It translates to CASSQGTTYEQYF.

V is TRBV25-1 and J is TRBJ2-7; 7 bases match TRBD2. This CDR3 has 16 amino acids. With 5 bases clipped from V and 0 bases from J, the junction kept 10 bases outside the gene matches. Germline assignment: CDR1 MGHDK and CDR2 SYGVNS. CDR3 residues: CASSPLGGGLSYEQYF. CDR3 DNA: TGTGCCAGCAGTCCCCTCGGCGGGGGTCTCTCCTACGAGCAGTACTTC.

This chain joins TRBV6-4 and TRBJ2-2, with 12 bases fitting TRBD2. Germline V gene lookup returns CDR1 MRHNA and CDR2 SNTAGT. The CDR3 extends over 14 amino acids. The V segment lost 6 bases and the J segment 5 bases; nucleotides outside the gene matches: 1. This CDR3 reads CASSGLAGTGELFF. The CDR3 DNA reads TGTGCCAGCAGCGGACTAGCGGGGACCGGGGAGCTGTTTTTT.

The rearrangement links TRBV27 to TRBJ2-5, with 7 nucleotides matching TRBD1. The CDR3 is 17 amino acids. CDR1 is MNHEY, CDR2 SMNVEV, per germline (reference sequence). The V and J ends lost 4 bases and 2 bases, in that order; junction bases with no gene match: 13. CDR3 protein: CASSSRVFPGQQETQYF. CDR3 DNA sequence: TGTGCCAGCAGTTCCCGCGTCTTTCCGGGACAGCAAGAGACCCAGTACTTC.

CDR3: CASSPDYGANVLTF. The CDR3, as DNA: TGTGCCAGCAGTCCCGACTACGGGGCCAACGTCCTGACTTTC. The V and J genes are TRBV6-5 and TRBJ2-6; D is perhaps TRBD2 (5 bases). From germline, CDR1 is MNHEY and CDR2 SVGAGI. Trimming shortened V by 5 bases and J by 4 bases, and 9 bases separated the two germline ends. The CDR3 totals 14 residues.

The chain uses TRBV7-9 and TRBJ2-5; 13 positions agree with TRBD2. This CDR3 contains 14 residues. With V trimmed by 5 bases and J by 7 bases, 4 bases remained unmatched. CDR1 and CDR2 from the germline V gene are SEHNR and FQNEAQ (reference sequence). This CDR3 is CASSPTSGRVTQYF. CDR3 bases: TGTGCCAGCAGCCCAACTAGCGGGAGGGTGACCCAGTACTTC.

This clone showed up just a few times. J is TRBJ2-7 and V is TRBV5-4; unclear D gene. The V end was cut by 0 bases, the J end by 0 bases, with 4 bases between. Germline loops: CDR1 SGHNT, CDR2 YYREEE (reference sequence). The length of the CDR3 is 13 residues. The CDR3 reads CASSLGVSYEQYF. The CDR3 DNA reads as TGTGCCAGCAGCTTGGGCGTCTCCTACGAGCAGTACTTC.

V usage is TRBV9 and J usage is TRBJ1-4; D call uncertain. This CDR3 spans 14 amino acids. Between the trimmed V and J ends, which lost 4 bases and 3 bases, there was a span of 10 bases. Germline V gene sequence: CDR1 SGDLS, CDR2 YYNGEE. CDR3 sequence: CASSSLGANEKLFF. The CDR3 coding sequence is TGTGCCAGCAGCAGTCTCGGGGCTAATGAAAAACTGTTTTTT. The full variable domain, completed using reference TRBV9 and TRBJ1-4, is DSGVTQTPKHLITATGQRVTLRCSPRSGDLSVYWYQQSLDQGLQFLIQYYNGEERAKGNILERFSAQQFPDLHSELNLSSLELGDSALYFCASSSLGANEKLFFGSGTQLSVL.

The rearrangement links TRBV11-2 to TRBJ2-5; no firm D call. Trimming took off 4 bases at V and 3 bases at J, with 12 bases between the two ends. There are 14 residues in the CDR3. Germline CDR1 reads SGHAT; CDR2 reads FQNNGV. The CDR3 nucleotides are TGTGCCAGCAGCTCTTCCCCAAGGGAAGAGACCCAGTACTTC. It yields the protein CASSSSPREETQYF.

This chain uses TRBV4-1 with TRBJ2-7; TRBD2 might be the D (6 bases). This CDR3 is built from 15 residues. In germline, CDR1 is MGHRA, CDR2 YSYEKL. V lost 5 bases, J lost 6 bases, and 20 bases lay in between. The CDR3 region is CASSYSRGLQGEQYF. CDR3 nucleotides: TGCGCCAGCAGCTACAGTCGGGGACTCCAGGGCGAGCAGTACTTC.

This chain's CDR3 is CASSQDYGGTSYEQYF. The CDR3 bases are TGCGCCAGCAGCCAAGATTACGGGGGGACCTCCTACGAGCAGTACTTC. This chain connects TRBV4-3 to TRBJ2-7; 7 positions match TRBD2. The V segment lost 0 bases and the J segment 0 bases; nucleotides outside the gene matches: 5. This CDR3 has 16 residues. Germline V CDR1 and CDR2: LGHNA, YSLEER.

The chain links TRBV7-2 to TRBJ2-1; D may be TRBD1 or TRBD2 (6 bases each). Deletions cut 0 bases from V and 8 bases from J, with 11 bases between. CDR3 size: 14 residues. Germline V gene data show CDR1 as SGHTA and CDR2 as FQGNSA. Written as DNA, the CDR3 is TGTGCCAGCAGCTTAGCCAGGAGGGGGGATGAGCAGTTCTTC. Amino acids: CASSLARRGDEQFF. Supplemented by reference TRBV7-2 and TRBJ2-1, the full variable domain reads GAGVSQSPSNKVTEKGKDVELRCDPISGHTALYWYRQSLGQGLEFLIYFQGNSAPDKSGLPSDRFSAERTGGSVSTLTIQRTQQEDSAVYLCASSLARRGDEQFFGPGTRLTVL.

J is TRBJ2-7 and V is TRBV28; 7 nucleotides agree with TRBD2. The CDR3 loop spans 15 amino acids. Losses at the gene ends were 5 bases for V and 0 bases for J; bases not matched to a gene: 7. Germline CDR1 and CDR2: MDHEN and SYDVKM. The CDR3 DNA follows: TGTGCCAGCAGTGGCCAGCGGGAAGCCTCCTACGAGCAGTACTTC. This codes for CASSGQREASYEQYF.

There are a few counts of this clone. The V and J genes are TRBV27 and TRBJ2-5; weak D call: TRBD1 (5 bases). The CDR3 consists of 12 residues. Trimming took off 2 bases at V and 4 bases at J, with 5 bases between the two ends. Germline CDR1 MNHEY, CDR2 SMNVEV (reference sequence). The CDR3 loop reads CASSLRGETQYF. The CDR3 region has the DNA TGTGCCAGCAGTTTAAGGGGAGAGACCCAGTACTTC.